This T cell receptor beta chain is drawn from a study of shared clonotypes between healthy human individuals. Every unsorted PBMC PCR replicate was loaded with 250 to 300 ng DNA, roughly 32,000 T cell genomes. The protocol was immunoSEQ multiplex PCR, while the TCRdb copy is restricted to in-frame clones and leaves out a portion. This table holds hundreds of thousands of clones, around 77% found once. The donors, healthy adults who were HIV-negative, had experienced no recent acute infections or vaccinations. The CDR3 runs to 15 residues. CDR1 and CDR2 (germline): SGHVS, FQNEAQ. The J segment lost 0 bases and the V segment lost 5 bases, leaving 7 bases of the junction unmatched. This clone was counted only a few times.

The genes are TRBV7-8 and TRBJ2-7, with 7 positions matching TRBD1. Sequenced material: PBMCs. The TCR comes from a woman aged 40 to 50 in good health. Some clones in this sample may be carry-over from other donors' samples. This CDR3 reads CASSRQGFSSYEQYF. As DNA, the CDR3 is TGTGCCAGCAGCCGACAGGGATTTAGCTCCTACGAGCAGTACTTC.